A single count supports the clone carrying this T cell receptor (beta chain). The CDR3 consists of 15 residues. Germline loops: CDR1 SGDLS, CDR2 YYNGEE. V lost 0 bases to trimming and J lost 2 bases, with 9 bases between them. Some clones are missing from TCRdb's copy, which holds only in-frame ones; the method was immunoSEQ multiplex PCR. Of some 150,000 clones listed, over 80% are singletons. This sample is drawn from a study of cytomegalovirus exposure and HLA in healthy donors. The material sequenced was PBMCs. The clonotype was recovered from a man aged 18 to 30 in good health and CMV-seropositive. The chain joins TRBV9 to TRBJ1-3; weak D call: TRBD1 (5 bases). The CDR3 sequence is CASSVGQTAGNTIYF. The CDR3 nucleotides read TGTGCCAGCAGCGTAGGACAGACAGCTGGAAACACCATATATTTT. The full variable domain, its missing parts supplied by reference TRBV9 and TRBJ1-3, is DSGVTQTPKHLITATGQRVTLRCSPRSGDLSVYWYQQSLDQGLQFLIQYYNGEERAKGNILERFSAQQFPDLHSELNLSSLELGDSALYFCASSVGQTAGNTIYFGEGSWLTVV.